This T cell receptor beta chain was retrieved from a study of post-analysis software for immune sequencing data. Points from the study as a whole: Patients had higher frequencies than controls of about five TRBV segments, including TRBV5-6, TRBV5-1 and TRBV20-1.

In regard to this clonotype: Its antigen is not known.

Unique-molecular-identifier-tagged TCR beta cDNA libraries were used. TCRdb re-analysed the PCR reads in MiXCR, keeping a single row per CDR3 protein. The sample has approximately 770,000 distinct CDR3 sequences, about 45% seen once. CDR1 is SGDLS and CDR2 is YYNGEE in the germline V gene. This CDR3 region has 15 residues. Trimming at V came to 2 bases and at J to 2 bases, leaving 6 bases not matched to a gene. The chain joins TRBV9 to TRBJ2-7; 8 nucleotides agree with TRBD1. Sequencing was carried out using blood. This TCR was recovered from a girl between 10 and 17 years old with multiple sclerosis. The CDR3 loop reads CASSVGGQATYEQYF. The CDR3 DNA follows: TGTGCCAGCAGCGTGGGGGGACAGGCGACCTACGAGCAGTACTTC. Full variable domain (outside the CDR3, taken from reference TRBV9 and TRBJ2-7): DSGVTQTPKHLITATGQRVTLRCSPRSGDLSVYWYQQSLDQGLQFLIQYYNGEERAKGNILERFSAQQFPDLHSELNLSSLELGDSALYFCASSVGGQATYEQYFGPGTRLTVT.